The T cell receptor (beta chain) described here comes from a study of response to subunit inactivated influenza vaccine. TCRdb re-called the RT-PCR reads through MiXCR, storing one row per CDR3 protein. Of roughly 780,000 distinct CDR3 sequences in the sample, approximately 17% were seen once. Broader study findings: Authors suggested seasonal influenza vaccinations each recruit few new T cells.

Concerning this clonotype itself: Its antigen remains unknown.

This CDR3 comprises 15 residues. Germline lookup yields CDR1 DFQATT and CDR2 SNEGSKA (reference sequence). With V trimmed by 4 bases and J by 0 bases, 3 bases remained unmatched. This TCR derives from a man aged 45-65 years who received an inactivated influenza vaccine. The specimen was PBMCs from blood, collected about 5 days after vaccination. The genes are TRBV20-1 and TRBJ2-5; TRBD2 agrees at 12 bases. The CDR3 DNA reads TGCAGTGCTACAGGACTAGCGGGGAACCAAGAGACCCAGTACTTC. Translation: CSATGLAGNQETQYF.